The present entry profiles one T cell receptor (beta chain) with its context. This entry comes from a study of blood T cell repertoires in COVID-19. Only in-frame clones appear in the TCRdb table, and some are missing; sequencing was by immunoSEQ multiplex PCR. The sample records tens of thousands of clones, around 70% being singletons. Sequencing was performed on peripheral blood. This TCR was recovered from a woman in her 70s with COVID-19, enrolled during active disease.

In DNA, the CDR3 is TGTGCCACCAGTGAGGGGAGGGGCAGCACAGATACGCAGTATTTT. It translates to CATSEGRGSTDTQYF. The V gene is TRBV24-1, the J gene TRBJ2-3, with TRBD2 matching over 7 bases. The germline V gene has CDR1 KGHDR and CDR2 SFDVKD. The CDR3 sequence is 15 residues long. V trimming: 4 bases; J trimming: 0 bases; junction bases outside the gene matches: 3.